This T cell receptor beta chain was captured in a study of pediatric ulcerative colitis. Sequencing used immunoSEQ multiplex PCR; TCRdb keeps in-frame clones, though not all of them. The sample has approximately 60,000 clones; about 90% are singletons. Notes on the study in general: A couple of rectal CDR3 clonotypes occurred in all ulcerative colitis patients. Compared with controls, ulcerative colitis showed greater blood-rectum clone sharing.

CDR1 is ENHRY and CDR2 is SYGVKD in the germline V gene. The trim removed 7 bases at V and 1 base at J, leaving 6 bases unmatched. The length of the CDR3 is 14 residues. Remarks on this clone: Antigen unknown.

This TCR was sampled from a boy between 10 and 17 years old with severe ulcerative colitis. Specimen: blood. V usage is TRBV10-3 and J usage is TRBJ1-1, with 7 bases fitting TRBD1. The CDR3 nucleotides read TGTGCCATCACTGCCGGGACAGCGAACACTGAAGCTTTCTTT. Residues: CAITAGTANTEAFF.